A single sample gave rise to the 22 T cell receptor beta chains below, sequenced in a study of HIV-infected patients and healthy controls. Alpha and beta constant-region primers primed reverse transcription of 500 to 550 ng RNA. Using multiplexing indices, alpha and beta chain libraries were generated apart by chain-specific third strand synthesis. In TCRdb, the 5' RACE reads were re-called with MiXCR into one record per CDR3 protein. The sample lists more than 9,000 distinct CDR3 sequences, about 10% seen once, with 20% to 30% in the top ten. The repertoire came from unfractionated whole blood and reflected all unsorted peripheral T cells. The specimen was blood, collected before antiretroviral therapy. The source is an adult with HIV infection. The donor label of this sample is uncertain.

The sample holds many counts of this clonotype. The gene calls are TRBV12-5 and TRBJ1-2; D not resolved. V lost 4 bases and J 5 bases, leaving 11 bases between the germline ends. From germline, CDR1 is LGHNT and CDR2 FRNRAP. The CDR3 spans 13 residues. The CDR3 sequence: CASGSVSGYGYTF. CDR3 nucleotide sequence: TGTGCTAGTGGTTCTGTTAGTGGGTATGGCTACACCTTC.

By proportion, this clonotype is medium-sized. The chain joins TRBV12-3 or TRBV12-4 to TRBJ1-1, with D unclear. V dropped 3 bases and J dropped 5 bases, with 7 bases sitting between them. The CDR3 length is 12 residues. The CDR3 nucleotides read TGTGCCAGCAGTTTCGGGGTTACTGAAGCTTTCTTT. It specifies CASSFGVTEAFF.

This clonotype was counted at least ten times. The V and J genes are TRBV7-9 and TRBJ1-2, with 7 bases lining up with TRBD1. The V segment lost 5 bases and the J segment 3 bases; nucleotides outside the gene matches: 6. From germline, CDR1 is SEHNR and CDR2 FQNEAQ (reference sequence). The CDR3 runs 14 residues. CDR3: CASSQGQDHYGYTF. CDR3 coding DNA: TGTGCCAGCAGCCAAGGACAGGACCACTATGGCTACACCTTC.

By sample fraction, this clonotype is medium-sized. The chain links TRBV6-5 to TRBJ1-1; no firm D call. This CDR3 has 15 residues. Germline V CDR1 and CDR2: MNHEY, SVGAGI. V shed 2 bases and J shed 3 bases, with 13 bases lying between them. The CDR3 is CASSYGEPIDTEAFF. DNA of the CDR3: TGTGCCAGCAGTTACGGGGAGCCCATCGACACTGAAGCTTTCTTT.

This clonotype came up many times. The V gene is TRBV12-3 or TRBV12-4, the J gene TRBJ1-3, with 7 nucleotides matching TRBD1. CDR3 length equals 17 residues. Trimming took 4 bases from V and 0 from J; bases not matched to a gene: 9. The CDR3 is CASSSAPGQSSGNTIYF. The CDR3 DNA follows: TGTGCCAGCAGTTCGGCCCCGGGACAGAGCTCTGGAAACACCATATATTTT.

This chain joins TRBV10-3 and TRBJ2-2, with D possibly being TRBD1 or TRBD2 (5 bases each). V lost 5 bases and J lost 6, with 7 bases in between. This CDR3 contains 12 residues. CDR1 is ENHRY and CDR2 is SYGVKD in the germline V gene. In DNA, the CDR3 is TGTGCCATCAGTCAGGGACCCGGGGAGCTGTTTTTT. The encoded protein is CAISQGPGELFF.

The J gene is TRBJ1-4, the V gene TRBV12-3 or TRBV12-4, with D possibly being TRBD1 (6 bases). The germline V and J ends were trimmed by 6 bases and 4 bases, with 18 bases remaining between them. The CDR3 spans 16 residues. CDR3 sequence: CASSSGRGHNNEKLFF. CDR3 nucleotide sequence: TGTGCCAGCAGCTCCGGGCGGGGGCATAATAATGAAAAACTGTTTTTT.

In its sample, this clonotype was seen many times. The chain joins TRBV15 to TRBJ2-5, with unresolved D. This CDR3 contains 16 residues. Germline CDR1 reads LNHNV; CDR2 reads YYDKDF (reference sequence). V shed 0 bases and J shed 5 bases, with 16 bases lying between them. The CDR3 DNA reads as TGTGCCACCAGCAGAGAGGGGTTCGAAAGTGGTGAGACCCAGTACTTC. It yields the protein CATSREGFESGETQYF.

This clonotype occurred a few times. The V and J genes are TRBV9 and TRBJ2-1; 7 nucleotides agree with TRBD2. J gave up 6 bases and V 0 bases, and 3 bases lay outside the gene matches. Germline V gene lookup returns CDR1 SGDLS and CDR2 YYNGEE. CDR3 length: 14 residues. The CDR3 reads CASSVVAGVNEQFF. The CDR3 DNA follows: TGTGCCAGCAGCGTAGTCGCGGGAGTCAATGAGCAGTTCTTC.

This chain connects TRBV6-6 to TRBJ1-6; the D gene is possibly TRBD1 (5 bases). The germline gives CDR1 MNHNY, CDR2 SVGAGI (reference sequence). V lost 10 bases, J lost 6 bases, and 13 bases lay in between. This CDR3 contains 13 residues. The CDR3 DNA is TGTGCCACCTCAGACAGCGTTAATTCACCCCTCCACTTT. Its translation: CATSDSVNSPLHF.

This clonotype was seen repeatedly, ten times or more. The chain is built from TRBV30 and TRBJ1-5; no definite D call. The CDR3 length is 15 residues. Per germline, CDR1 GTSNPN and CDR2 SVGIG (reference sequence). Between the trimmed V and J ends, which lost 2 bases and 1 base, there was a span of 12 bases. CDR3 sequence: CAWSKGVISNQPQHF. The CDR3 nucleotides read TGTGCCTGGAGTAAGGGAGTGATCAGCAATCAGCCCCAGCATTTT.

This clonotype came up many times. The chain links TRBV7-2 to TRBJ1-2; D not resolved. The CDR3 sequence is 14 residues long. Trimming removed 1 base from V and 10 bases from J, with 16 bases in between. Germline lookup yields CDR1 SGHTA and CDR2 FQGNSA. The CDR3 region has the DNA TGTGCCAGCAGCTTAGGCGGACTGACCATCGACTACACCTTC. Protein product: CASSLGGLTIDYTF.

The V and J genes are TRBV7-2 and TRBJ1-2; D not certain. Germline V CDR1 and CDR2: SGHTA, FQGNSA. The CDR3 runs 15 residues. V was shortened by 1 base and J by 2 bases, with 11 bases between the two germline ends. This chain's CDR3 is CASSLGAGTNYGYTF. The CDR3 DNA reads TGTGCCAGCAGCTTAGGGGCAGGTACCAACTATGGCTACACCTTC.

The chain joins TRBV7-6 to TRBJ1-1, with D unclear. Germline values: CDR1 SGHVS, CDR2 FNYEAQ. The CDR3 is 13 residues long. Between the trimmed V and J ends, which lost 5 bases and 0 bases, there was a span of 7 bases. The CDR3 nucleotides read TGTGCCAGCAGCATGGACTTGAACACTGAAGCTTTCTTT. Amino acid sequence: CASSMDLNTEAFF.

By its share, this clonotype is medium-sized. This chain links TRBV5-1 with TRBJ2-1, with TRBD2 as a possible D gene (5 bases). The CDR3 has 16 residues. Germline values: CDR1 SGHRS, CDR2 YFSETQ. V was trimmed by 0 bases and J by 1 base, leaving 11 bases between them. The CDR3 DNA is TGCGCCAGCAGCTTGGATCGAGCGGAATCCTACAATGAGCAGTTCTTC. It yields the protein CASSLDRAESYNEQFF. The full variable domain, in which reference TRBV5-1 and TRBJ2-1 provide the parts outside the CDR3, is KAGVTQTPRYLIKTRGQQVTLSCSPISGHRSVSWYQQTPGQGLQFLFEYFSETQRNKGNFPGRFSGRQFSNSRSEMNVSTLELGDSALYLCASSLDRAESYNEQFFGPGTRLTVL.

This rearrangement joins TRBV12-3 or TRBV12-4 to TRBJ1-5; D gene ambiguous. Trimming removed 3 bases at V and 4 bases at J, with 7 bases between. The CDR3 has 13 amino acids. The DNA for the CDR3 is TGTGCCAGCAGTTTCGATCCAAATCAGCCCCAGCATTTT. Its translation: CASSFDPNQPQHF.

This clonotype was counted many times. The CDR3 coding sequence is TGTGCCAGCAGCAGTGGCAGGGGACCTTACAATGAGCAGTTCTTC. Protein product: CASSSGRGPYNEQFF. V is TRBV11-3 and J is TRBJ2-1, with D maybe TRBD1 (6 bases). Germline lookup yields CDR1 SGHNT and CDR2 YENEEA. The CDR3 runs 15 residues. V was clipped by 5 bases and J by 4 bases, with 15 bases between them.

The count of this clonotype is one. J is TRBJ2-7 and V is TRBV10-3; D uncertain. In germline, CDR1 is ENHRY, CDR2 SYGVKD. The CDR3 length is 13 residues. V dropped 2 bases and J dropped 3 bases, with 8 bases sitting between them. The CDR3 DNA reads TGTGCCATCAGTGAGGAAATGATCTACGAGCAGTACTTC. It translates to CAISEEMIYEQYF.

This chain connects TRBV5-4 to TRBJ1-2; D is undetermined. Germline loops: CDR1 SGHNT, CDR2 YYREEE (reference sequence). The length of the CDR3 is 14 residues. The ends were cut back, 4 bases at V and 3 bases at J, with 13 bases in the middle. CDR3 bases: TGTGCCAGCAGCCCGTCTGGACCCGACTATGGCTACACCTTC. Protein: CASSPSGPDYGYTF.

This clonotype has a count of ten or more. V and J are TRBV6-2 or TRBV6-3 and TRBJ2-7; TRBD2 matches at 7 bases. V trimming: 5 bases; J trimming: 3 bases; junction bases outside the gene matches: 10. This CDR3 is built from 15 residues. Per the germline V gene, CDR1 is MNHEY and CDR2 is SVGEGT. Here the CDR3 reads CASSPPAGRIYEQYF. In DNA form, the CDR3 reads TGTGCCAGCAGTCCTCCAGCGGGACGGATCTACGAGCAGTACTTC.

This clonotype has ten or more counts. The DNA of the CDR3 is TGTGCCAGTAGTAAAACCCCGGGACTAGAGTCTCTCGAGCAGTACTTC. Translated, it gives CASSKTPGLESLEQYF. The rearrangement links TRBV19 to TRBJ2-7; 8 nucleotides line up with TRBD2. V lost 4 bases to trimming and J lost 6 bases; unmatched junction nucleotides: 14. This CDR3 is built from 16 residues. Germline V gene lookup returns CDR1 LNHDA and CDR2 SQIVND (reference sequence).

This clonotype has at least ten counts. V and J are TRBV11-1 and TRBJ1-1, with a weak D call TRBD1 (6 bases). Germline CDR1 SGHAT, CDR2 FQDESV (reference sequence). Trimming removed 2 bases at V and 0 bases at J, with 10 bases between. The CDR3 is 15 residues long. CDR3 DNA: TGTGCCAGCAGCTTACTTCAGGGGATGAACACTGAAGCTTTCTTT. It translates to CASSLLQGMNTEAFF.